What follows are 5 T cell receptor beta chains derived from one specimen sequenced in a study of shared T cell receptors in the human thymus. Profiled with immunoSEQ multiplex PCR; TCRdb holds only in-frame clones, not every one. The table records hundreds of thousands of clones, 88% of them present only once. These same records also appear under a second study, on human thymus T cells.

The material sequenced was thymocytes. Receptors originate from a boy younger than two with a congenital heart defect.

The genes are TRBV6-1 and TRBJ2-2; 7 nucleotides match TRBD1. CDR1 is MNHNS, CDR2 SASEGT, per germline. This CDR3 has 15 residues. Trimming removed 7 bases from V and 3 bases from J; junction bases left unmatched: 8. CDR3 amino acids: CASNQTGRDTGELFF. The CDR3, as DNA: TGTGCCAGCAACCAGACAGGGAGAGACACCGGGGAGCTGTTTTTT.

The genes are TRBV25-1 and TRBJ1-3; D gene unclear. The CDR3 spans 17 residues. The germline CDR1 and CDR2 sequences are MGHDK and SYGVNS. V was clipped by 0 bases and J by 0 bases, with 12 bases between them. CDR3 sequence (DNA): TGTGCCAGCAGTGAATATCCCGGAGGCAGCTCTGGAAACACCATATATTTT. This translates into CASSEYPGGSSGNTIYF. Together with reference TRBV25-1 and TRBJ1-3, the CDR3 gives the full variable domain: EADIYQTPRYLVIGTGKKITLECSQTMGHDKMYWYQQDPGMELHLIHYSYGVNSTEKGDLSSESTVSRIRTEHFPLTLESARPSHTSQYLCASSEYPGGSSGNTIYFGEGSWLTVV.

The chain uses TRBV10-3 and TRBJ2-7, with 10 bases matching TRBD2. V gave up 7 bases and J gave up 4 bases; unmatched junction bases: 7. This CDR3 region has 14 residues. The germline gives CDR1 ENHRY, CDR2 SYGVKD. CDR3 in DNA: TGTGCCATCACGACTAGCGGGCCCAGGTACGAGCAGTACTTC. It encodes CAITTSGPRYEQYF.

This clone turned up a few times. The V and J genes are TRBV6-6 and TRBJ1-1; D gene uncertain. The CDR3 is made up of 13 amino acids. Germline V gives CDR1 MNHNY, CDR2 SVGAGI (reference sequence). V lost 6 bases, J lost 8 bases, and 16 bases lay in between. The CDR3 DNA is TGTGCCAGCAGCCCGACAAGACAAGGAGAAGCTTTCTTT. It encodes CASSPTRQGEAFF.

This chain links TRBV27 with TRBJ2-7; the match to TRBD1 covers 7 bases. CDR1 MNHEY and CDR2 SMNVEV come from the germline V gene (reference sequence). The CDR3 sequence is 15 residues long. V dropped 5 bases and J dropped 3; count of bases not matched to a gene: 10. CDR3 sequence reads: CASSPTGASGYEQYF. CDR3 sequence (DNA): TGTGCCAGCAGTCCCACAGGGGCCTCCGGCTACGAGCAGTACTTC.